The sequence of this T cell receptor (beta chain) was determined in a study of OX40 agonist ivuxolimab in advanced cancers. Germline-derived CDR1 and CDR2 are MNHNS and SASEGT. J gave up 7 bases and V 6 bases, and 8 bases lay outside the gene matches. This CDR3 is 13 amino acids long. The assay was immunoSEQ multiplex PCR, and TCRdb's table has in-frame clones only and misses some. The table lists roughly 70,000 clones, approximately 90% of them singletons, with approximately 2.5% in the top ten. Source: CD4+ or CD8+ T cells sorted from blood, taken in a trial of the OX40 agonist ivuxolimab. The chain recombines TRBV6-1 with TRBJ2-7; 8 bases are shared with TRBD1. The sequence derives from an adult with an advanced solid tumor such as melanoma, head and neck, liver or kidney cancer. The CDR3 nucleotides are TGTGCCAGCAGGAGGCAGGGGGCCGGGGAGCAGTACTTC. Protein sequence: CASRRQGAGEQYF.